What follows are 14 T cell receptor beta chains derived from one specimen sequenced in a study of blood T cells in healthy people across ages (dated by TCRdb to 2015 to 2017). The library relied on 5' RACE. The reads were generated on an Illumina HiSeq 2500. A second PCR of roughly 6 to 12 cycles was run with a J-beta primer mix and a sample-barcoded 5' primer. The raw public data were reprocessed by TCRdb itself: fastp quality trimming at Q25, MiXCR clonotype calling, in-frame beta chains only. Each entry merges the rows of one CDR3 protein and shows their most common DNA and genes. The sample records about 970,000 distinct CDR3 sequences, roughly 50% of which are singletons. The leading ten clones occupy around 21% of the sample. Sequences were obtained from blood. Receptor source: a woman in her fifties or sixties in good health.

This sequence joins TRBV18 and TRBJ1-2; D remains ambiguous. Germline V gives CDR1 KGHSH, CDR2 LQKENI. This CDR3 is built from 14 residues. Trimming cost V 2 bases and J 8 bases, with 15 bases left between them. As DNA, the CDR3 is TGTGCCAGCTCACCAGGGAACCCCATGGGGGGCTACACCTTC. Amino acids: CASSPGNPMGGYTF. The full variable domain, its missing parts supplied by reference TRBV18 and TRBJ1-2, is NAGVMQNPRHLVRRRGQEARLRCSPMKGHSHVYWYRQLPEEGLKFMVYLQKENIIDESGMPKERFSAEFPKEGPSILRIQQVVRGDSAAYFCASSPGNPMGGYTFGSGTRLTVV.

This chain uses TRBV30 with TRBJ2-4; 7 nucleotides match TRBD1. The J call may be faulty, since TRBJ2-5 better matches the DNA end. This CDR3 is 12 amino acids long. Per germline, CDR1 GTSNPN and CDR2 SVGIG (reference sequence). The DNA for the CDR3 is TGTGCCTGGGTACAGGGGTATGAGACCCAGTACTTC. This codes for CAWVQGYETQYF.

The V and J genes are TRBV12-3 or TRBV12-4 and TRBJ2-1; weak D call: TRBD2 (6 bases). The CDR3 covers 14 residues. Trimming stripped 4 bases from V and 4 bases from J, with 11 bases between. The CDR3 region has the DNA TGTGCCAGCAGTTCGACTAGTCTTTACAATGAGCAGTTCTTC. Protein product: CASSSTSLYNEQFF.

The V gene is TRBV11-2, the J gene TRBJ2-1, with 10 nucleotides matching TRBD2. The J call is uncertain, as TRBJ2-7 better fits the DNA end. There are 21 residues in the CDR3. From germline, CDR1 is SGHAT and CDR2 FQNNGV. The CDR3 is CASSTTPGTSAAPSSYNEQYF. In DNA, the CDR3 is TGTGCCAGCAGCACCACCCCCGGGACTAGCGCCGCTCCGTCCTCCTACAATGAGCAGTACTTC.

The chain carries TRBV4-2 and TRBJ2-1; 12 bases are a match to TRBD2. CDR3 length equals 20 residues. V lost 4 bases and J lost 6; bases outside the gene matches: 19. Per germline, CDR1 LGHNA and CDR2 YNFKEQ. CDR3 sequence (DNA): TGTGCCAGCAGCCCCGCATCTAGCATTTGGACTAGCGGGAATCGCAATGAGCAGTTCTTC. It encodes CASSPASSIWTSGNRNEQFF.

This clonotype was counted once. V is TRBV5-6 and J is TRBJ2-7; 11 bases line up with TRBD2. The CDR3 consists of 15 residues. Germline lookup yields CDR1 SGHDT and CDR2 YYEEEE. V trimming: 2 bases; J trimming: 2 bases; junction bases outside the gene matches: 3. The CDR3 loop reads CASSFGTSGPYEQYF. The CDR3 DNA sequence: TGTGCCAGCAGCTTCGGGACTAGCGGACCCTACGAGCAGTACTTC.

V and J are TRBV7-2 and TRBJ2-7, with TRBD1 matching 7 bases. Trimming removed 5 bases from V and 2 bases from J; junction bases left unmatched: 15. Germline CDR1 SGHTA, CDR2 FQGNSA. The CDR3 runs 17 residues. DNA of the CDR3: TGTGCCAGCAGCCCCCAAAAGGTGACAGGGATGGCCTACGAGCAGTACTTC. This codes for CASSPQKVTGMAYEQYF.

In its sample, this clonotype was seen a few times. The rearrangement joins TRBV29-1 to TRBJ2-1; D is uncertain. CDR1 and CDR2 from the germline V gene are SQVTM and ANQGSEA. The CDR3 is 14 amino acids. V lost 4 bases, J lost 4 bases, and 14 bases lay in between. CDR3 sequence: CSVGSRGRYNEQFF. The CDR3 DNA follows: TGCAGCGTTGGAAGTAGAGGAAGGTACAATGAGCAGTTCTTC.

The genes are TRBV20-1 and TRBJ2-7; possibly TRBD1 for D (5 bases). This CDR3 contains 14 residues. V dropped 6 bases and J dropped 5 bases, with 20 bases sitting between them. The V gene's germline CDR1 is DFQATT and CDR2 SNEGSKA (reference sequence). The CDR3 region has the DNA TGCAGTGCAGCAAAGCCCTCCAGGGTTGACGAGCAGTACTTC. It specifies CSAAKPSRVDEQYF.

This chain connects TRBV11-2 to TRBJ2-3; TRBD2 aligns across 10 bases. Looked up from germline, CDR1 is SGHAT and CDR2 is FQNNGV. Unmatched junction bases numbered 13, after V lost 5 bases and J lost 8 bases. The CDR3 has 16 amino acids. The CDR3 region has the DNA TGTGCCAGCAGCCAATGGACTAGCGGATTCTCGGGTACGCAGTATTTT. This sequence encodes CASSQWTSGFSGTQYF. The full variable domain, its missing parts supplied by reference TRBV11-2 and TRBJ2-3, is EAGVAQSPRYKIIEKRQSVAFWCNPISGHATLYWYQQILGQGPKLLIQFQNNGVVDDSQLPKDRFSAERLKGVDSTLKIQPAKLEDSAVYLCASSQWTSGFSGTQYFGPGTRLTVL.

This clonotype was counted between two and nine times. V gene TRBV29-1 combines with J gene TRBJ2-7; 9 bases are shared with TRBD1. Germline-derived CDR1 and CDR2 are SQVTM and ANQGSEA. The J segment lost 2 bases and the V segment lost 6 bases, leaving 8 bases of the junction unmatched. The CDR3 contains 14 residues. The CDR3 here is CSVQPGQGTYEQYF. CDR3 DNA: TGCAGCGTCCAACCGGGACAGGGAACCTACGAGCAGTACTTC.

This clonotype was observed a few times. The chain has TRBV7-2 and TRBJ2-4; D is perhaps TRBD2 (6 bases). Trimming removed 4 bases from V and 0 bases from J, with 13 bases in between. Germline CDR1 is SGHTA and CDR2 is FQGNSA. The length of the CDR3 is 16 residues. The CDR3 DNA follows: TGTGCCAGCAGCTCCCAGCCGGGGGTAGCCAAAAACATTCAGTACTTC. Translated: CASSSQPGVAKNIQYF.

This chain's CDR3 is CASSLGAGEPSNEQFF. In DNA form, the CDR3 reads TGTGCCAGCAGCTTGGGGGCAGGGGAGCCTAGCAATGAGCAGTTCTTC. The V and J genes are TRBV5-8 and TRBJ2-1, with D possibly TRBD1 on 6 matching bases. This CDR3 has 16 residues. V was trimmed by 0 bases and J by 6 bases, leaving 16 bases between them. Looked up from germline, CDR1 is SGHTS and CDR2 is YDEGEE.

The chain carries TRBV28 and TRBJ2-5; 15 nucleotides align to TRBD2. The CDR3 has 15 residues. The V gene end was trimmed by 2 bases and the J gene end by 13 bases; junction bases not matched to a gene: 8. CDR1 is MDHEN and CDR2 is SYDVKM in the germline V gene. CDR3 residues: CASSLRTSGRASLYF. Here the CDR3 DNA reads TGTGCCAGCAGTTTAAGGACTAGCGGGAGGGCCTCTCTGTACTTC. The variable domain in full, with the rest retrieved from reference TRBV28 and TRBJ2-5, is DVKVTQSSRYLVKRTGEKVFLECVQDMDHENMFWYRQDPGLGLRLIYFSYDVKMKEKGDIPEGYSVSREKKERFSLILESASTNQTSMYLCASSLRTSGRASLYFGPGTRLLVL.